Each of the 14 T cell receptor beta chains below was sequenced from the same sample in a study of beta chain features in type 1 diabetes. General study points: Shorter TCRB CDR3s, moderately but significantly so, were found in Type 1 diabetes patients in all four CD4+ subsets.

Sequenced material consisted of expressed TCRB transcripts (all of the isolated RNA was reverse transcribed). Sequencing used immunoSEQ multiplex PCR; TCRdb keeps in-frame clones, though not all of them. The table has 20,000 to 25,000 clones, about 69% seen once. These receptors' antigens are unknown. Sequencing input: Tregs from blood. The receptors derive from a man between 18 and 29 years old with type 1 diabetes.

This clone has just a few counts. The chain links TRBV18 to TRBJ2-4; D is possibly TRBD1 (6 bases). Germline values: CDR1 KGHSH, CDR2 LQKENI. The V and J ends lost 1 base and 6 bases respectively, with 7 bases between them. The CDR3 has 13 residues. CDR3 in amino acids: CASSPRTVNIQYF. As DNA, the CDR3 is TGTGCCAGCTCACCACGGACAGTAAACATTCAGTACTTC.

Only one count was recorded for this clone. The rearrangement links TRBV10-2 to TRBJ2-5, with D hard to call. The J call is in doubt because the DNA end fits TRBJ2-7 better. Germline V gives CDR1 WSHSY, CDR2 SAAADI. CDR3 length equals 12 residues. The CDR3 region has the DNA TGCGCCAGCAGGTCCACAGTCTACGAGCAGTACTTC. Amino acids: CASRSTVYEQYF.

The rearrangement links TRBV30 to TRBJ1-1; 7 nucleotides agree with TRBD1. In germline, CDR1 is GTSNPN, CDR2 SVGIG (reference sequence). J was trimmed by 6 bases and V by 0 bases; bases with no gene match: 7. The CDR3 consists of 14 residues. The CDR3 DNA reads as TGTGCCTGGAGTGTACGAAACAGGGGCGCTGAAGCTTTCTTT. Its translation is CAWSVRNRGAEAFF.

The chain is built from TRBV4-1 and TRBJ1-2, with a tentative D call TRBD1 (6 bases). The CDR3 runs to 15 residues. CDR1 is MGHRA, CDR2 YSYEKL, per germline. V was shortened by 0 bases and J by 6 bases, with 14 bases between the two germline ends. The CDR3 is CASSQEARGGHGYTF. The CDR3 DNA reads as TGCGCCAGCAGCCAAGAGGCCAGGGGTGGGCATGGCTACACCTTC.

This clone is medium-sized (0.01 to 0.1%). The V call is TRBV7-2, the J call TRBJ2-1, with TRBD2 matching 10 bases. Trimming cost V 1 base and J 13 bases; bases outside gene matches: 4. CDR1 is SGHTA, CDR2 FQGNSA, per germline. This CDR3 contains 13 residues. The CDR3 loop reads CASSLEGLAVQFF. Written as DNA, the CDR3 is TGTGCCAGCAGCTTAGAAGGACTAGCGGTACAGTTCTTC.

A few counts support this clone. V gene TRBV4-3 combines with J gene TRBJ2-2; D ambiguous. Germline CDR1 reads LGHNA; CDR2 reads YSLEER. The CDR3 length is 14 residues. V lost 8 bases to trimming and J lost 4 bases, with 14 bases between them. The CDR3 nucleotides are TGCGCCAGCTCCCGGCGGTCCCTCACCGGGGAGCTGTTTTTT. It translates to CASSRRSLTGELFF.

The chain carries TRBV6-6 and TRBJ1-5, with TRBD1 identical over 8 bases. CDR1 and CDR2 from the germline V gene are MNHNY and SVGAGI (reference sequence). V dropped 6 bases and J dropped 6; count of bases not matched to a gene: 7. The CDR3 loop spans 14 amino acids. CDR3 sequence: CASRASQGGQPQHF. The CDR3, as DNA: TGTGCCAGCAGGGCTTCACAGGGGGGTCAGCCCCAGCATTTT.

CDR3 loop: CASSKSSSTKRGEQFF. CDR3 nucleotides: TGTGCCAGCAGCAAAAGTTCTTCAACTAAACGGGGTGAGCAGTTCTTC. V usage is TRBV5-4 and J usage is TRBJ2-1; possibly TRBD2 for D (5 bases). Germline V lookup: CDR1 SGHNT, CDR2 YYREEE (reference sequence). Trimming pared 4 bases from V and 9 bases from J, leaving 23 bases between. The CDR3 length is 16 residues.

The rearrangement uses TRBV18 and TRBJ2-1, with TRBD2 matching over 10 bases. CDR3 length: 13 amino acids. Germline V gives CDR1 KGHSH, CDR2 LQKENI. Unmatched junction bases numbered 2, after V lost 6 bases and J lost 6 bases. This CDR3 reads CASSLAGANEQFF. CDR3 DNA sequence: TGTGCCAGCTCGCTAGCGGGGGCCAATGAGCAGTTCTTC.

The V and J genes are TRBV18 and TRBJ2-1; D is possibly TRBD1 (5 bases). This CDR3 comprises 16 residues. V gave up 6 bases and J gave up 0 bases, with 15 bases separating them. Germline loops: CDR1 KGHSH, CDR2 LQKENI. CDR3 coding DNA: TGTGCCAGCTCCCTAATGGACATAAGCTCCTACAATGAGCAGTTCTTC. It encodes CASSLMDISSYNEQFF. The full variable domain, its missing parts supplied by reference TRBV18 and TRBJ2-1, is NAGVMQNPRHLVRRRGQEARLRCSPMKGHSHVYWYRQLPEEGLKFMVYLQKENIIDESGMPKERFSAEFPKEGPSILRIQQVVRGDSAAYFCASSLMDISSYNEQFFGPGTRLTVL.

J is TRBJ2-7 and V is TRBV29-1; D may be TRBD1 (6 bases). The CDR3 extends over 12 amino acids. The germline gives CDR1 SQVTM, CDR2 ANQGSEA. V lost 4 bases to trimming and J lost 2 bases, with 9 bases between them. The CDR3 nucleotides read TGCAGCGTTGCGGACAGTACCTACGAGCAGTACTTC. Translation: CSVADSTYEQYF.

The chain joins TRBV28 to TRBJ2-1; 10 bases map to TRBD2. The CDR3 is made up of 16 amino acids. The V segment lost 5 bases and the J segment 1 base; nucleotides outside the gene matches: 5. Per germline, CDR1 MDHEN and CDR2 SYDVKM. The CDR3 loop is CASSPIAGGSYNEQFF. The DNA of the CDR3 is TGTGCCAGCAGTCCGATAGCGGGGGGATCCTACAATGAGCAGTTCTTC.

The rearrangement joins TRBV5-1 to TRBJ2-7; D possibly corresponds to TRBD1 (6 bases). V gave up 0 bases and J gave up 6 bases, with 16 bases separating them. The CDR3 has 15 amino acids. Germline V gives CDR1 SGHRS, CDR2 YFSETQ. CDR3 coding DNA: TGCGCCAGCAGCTTGGGGGGGACACTGTTCTCCGAGCAGTACTTC. This gives the protein CASSLGGTLFSEQYF.

The chain combines TRBV7-8 with TRBJ1-6; unclear D gene. Germline CDR1 is SGHVS and CDR2 is FQNEAQ. Trimming shortened V by 6 bases and J by 5 bases, and 17 bases separated the two germline ends. The CDR3 runs to 16 residues. As DNA, the CDR3 is TGTGCCAGCAGAAAATCTGGGCAGCTCGATAATTCACCCCTCCACTTT. Residues: CASRKSGQLDNSPLHF.